The 19 T cell receptor beta chains in this list originate from one sample, sequenced in a study of blood T cells in healthy people across ages. Using a J-beta primer mix together with a sample-barcoded 5' primer, a second PCR was run for roughly 6 to 12 cycles. TCRdb reanalysed the 5' RACE reads using MiXCR and keeps one entry per CDR3 protein. The sample consists of more than 700,000 distinct CDR3 sequences, around 45% of them appearing once. Sequencing was carried out using blood. Receptor source: a man aged 80 or over in good health.

Turning to this clonotype: One base away lies a much larger clone, so this may be a sequencing read error. The genes are TRBV12-3 or TRBV12-4 and TRBJ2-3; a weak D match, TRBD2 (6 bases). There are 15 residues in the CDR3. Deletions cut 5 bases from V and 4 bases from J, with 16 bases between. The CDR3, as DNA: TGTGCCAGCAGTCCCCATAGCGGAACTCCAGATACGCAGTATTTT. Translating it yields CASSPHSGTPDTQYF.

This clonotype was seen a handful of times. The rearrangement uses TRBV20-1 and TRBJ1-1; 11 bases fit TRBD1. The ends lost 6 bases at V and 9 bases at J; junction bases unmatched: 3. CDR3 length: 11 residues. In germline, CDR1 is DFQATT, CDR2 SNEGSKA (reference sequence). The CDR3 DNA reads TGCAGTGCCCTGGACAGGGGGCAAGCTTTCTTT. This codes for CSALDRGQAFF.

V usage is TRBV18 and J usage is TRBJ2-6; 8 bases agree with TRBD1. The CDR3 totals 19 residues. Germline CDR1 KGHSH, CDR2 LQKENI. The trim removed 3 bases at V and 0 bases at J, leaving 10 bases unmatched. Here the CDR3 DNA reads TGTGCCAGCTCACCTTCAGGGGGCGGGATAGGCTCTGGGGCCAACGTCCTGACTTTC. Translation gives CASSPSGGGIGSGANVLTF. The variable domain in full, completed from reference TRBV18 and TRBJ2-6, reads NAGVMQNPRHLVRRRGQEARLRCSPMKGHSHVYWYRQLPEEGLKFMVYLQKENIIDESGMPKERFSAEFPKEGPSILRIQQVVRGDSAAYFCASSPSGGGIGSGANVLTFGAGSRLTVL.

This sequence joins TRBV7-2 and TRBJ2-1, with TRBD2 matching 7 bases. The CDR3 sequence is 14 residues long. Germline-derived CDR1 and CDR2 are SGHTA and FQGNSA. V gave up 1 base and J gave up 12 bases; unmatched junction bases: 9. The CDR3 sequence: CASSLEGGLTGQFF. The CDR3 bases are TGTGCCAGCAGCTTAGAGGGAGGGTTAACCGGGCAGTTCTTC.

This clonotype has a handful of counts. The V and J genes are TRBV20-1 and TRBJ2-3, with 12 positions matching TRBD2. V lost 7 bases, J lost 14 bases, and 16 bases stayed unmatched. Germline V gives CDR1 DFQATT, CDR2 SNEGSKA (reference sequence). The CDR3 spans 14 residues. CDR3 bases: TGCAGTGTCCTCGCCACTGCTAGCGGGAGGGCCCGGTATTTT. Translated, it gives CSVLATASGRARYF.

This chain connects TRBV2 to TRBJ2-7, with D unresolved. V dropped 4 bases and J dropped 7 bases, with 5 bases sitting between them. CDR3 length: 10 amino acids. CDR1 and CDR2 from the germline V gene are SNHLY and FYNNEI. CDR3 sequence (DNA): TGTGCCAGCAGTGGAAGAGAGCAGTACTTC. Translated: CASSGREQYF.

This rearrangement joins TRBV15 to TRBJ2-5; no clear D. The CDR3 consists of 13 residues. V gave up 4 bases and J gave up 0 bases, with 6 bases separating them. Germline CDR1 reads LNHNV; CDR2 reads YYDKDF (reference sequence). For the CDR3, the DNA is TGTGCCACCAGCAAACGGAACCAAGAGACCCAGTACTTC. It is translated as CATSKRNQETQYF.

This chain links TRBV20-1 with TRBJ2-5; D is unclear. The J call may be in error: the DNA end matches TRBJ2-7 better. This CDR3 has 13 amino acids. CDR1 and CDR2 (germline): DFQATT, SNEGSKA (reference sequence). The CDR3 is CSARESVLYEQYF. The CDR3 DNA reads as TGCAGTGCTAGAGAGAGTGTCCTCTACGAGCAGTACTTC.

The V gene is TRBV9, the J gene TRBJ2-1; 12 bases fit TRBD2. The CDR3 runs 18 residues. Per the germline V gene, CDR1 is SGDLS and CDR2 is YYNGEE. V shed 3 bases, J shed 7 bases, and the junction held 14 bases outside the gene matches. DNA of the CDR3: TGTGCCAGCAGCGCCACGACTAGCGGGGGCGCCAATTATAATGAGCAGTTCTTC. Its translation: CASSATTSGGANYNEQFF.

This chain uses TRBV28 with TRBJ2-2; 8 positions match TRBD1. This CDR3 is built from 15 residues. V shed 6 bases, J shed 1 base, and the junction held 4 bases outside the gene matches. Germline V lookup: CDR1 MDHEN, CDR2 SYDVKM. CDR3 in amino acids: CASSLRGRNTGELFF. The CDR3 bases are TGTGCCAGCAGCCTCAGGGGGCGGAACACCGGGGAGCTGTTTTTT.

The chain joins TRBV25-1 to TRBJ2-1, with D possibly TRBD1 on 6 matching bases. The J call may not be correct, given that the DNA end is closer to TRBJ2-7. CDR3 length: 14 residues. Germline-derived CDR1 and CDR2 are MGHDK and SYGVNS. As DNA, the CDR3 is TGTGCCAGCAGCACAGGGTTCTCCTACAATGAGCAGTACTTC. As protein: CASSTGFSYNEQYF.

To note about this clonotype: Just one base apart from a much larger clone, this may be a read error. The chain links TRBV3-1 to TRBJ2-5, with no clear D. Germline V lookup: CDR1 LGHDT, CDR2 YNNKEL (reference sequence). With 4 bases removed from V and 11 bases from J, the gap between germline ends came to 17 bases. The CDR3 loop spans 13 amino acids. The CDR3 here is CASSPKTTDEQYF. The CDR3 DNA sequence: TGTGCCAGCAGCCCCAAGACAACGGATGAGCAGTACTTC.

This clonotype occurred a few times. V is TRBV10-3 and J is TRBJ2-3; 8 bases map to TRBD2. The length of the CDR3 is 16 residues. Per germline, CDR1 ENHRY and CDR2 SYGVKD. Trimming removed 6 bases from V and 2 bases from J; junction bases left unmatched: 10. This chain's CDR3 is CAISPLAGSYTDTQYF. In DNA, the CDR3 is TGTGCCATCAGCCCTTTAGCGGGATCCTACACAGATACGCAGTATTTT.

Only a few counts were recorded for this clonotype. For the CDR3, the DNA is TGTGCCAGCAGCTTATTCAGGGGGACCTACGAGCAGTACTTC. Translation gives CASSLFRGTYEQYF. The V call is TRBV11-1, the J call TRBJ2-4; 7 nucleotides match TRBD1. The J call may be mistaken, given a closer DNA end match to TRBJ2-7. Germline CDR1 SGHAT, CDR2 FQDESV (reference sequence). The CDR3 is 14 residues long.

The rearrangement links TRBV5-1 to TRBJ2-3, with no clear D. Trimming stripped 4 bases from V and 4 bases from J, with 10 bases between. The germline gives CDR1 SGHRS, CDR2 YFSETQ. The CDR3 spans 13 residues. The CDR3 bases are TGCGCCAGCAGCCTGTCATCCGCAGATACGCAGTATTTT. Amino acid sequence: CASSLSSADTQYF.

This clonotype was detected a few times. The V gene is TRBV9, the J gene TRBJ2-7; 7 positions match TRBD1. V lost 5 bases to trimming and J lost 0 bases; unmatched junction nucleotides: 5. Germline loops: CDR1 SGDLS, CDR2 YYNGEE. CDR3 size: 14 residues. The CDR3 DNA sequence: TGTGCCAGCAGTGACAGGGTAGTCTCCTACGAGCAGTACTTC. Translating gives CASSDRVVSYEQYF.

This clonotype was seen at least ten times. V gene TRBV5-1 combines with J gene TRBJ2-1; D remains unclear. Germline V CDR1 and CDR2: SGHRS, YFSETQ. The CDR3 totals 13 residues. Trimming pared 7 bases from V and 4 bases from J, leaving 12 bases between. CDR3 DNA sequence: TGCGCCAGCCATGAATCCGGGTACAATGAGCAGTTCTTC. This encodes CASHESGYNEQFF.

The chain has TRBV7-6 and TRBJ2-3, with D tentatively TRBD1 (5 bases). V was trimmed by 6 bases and J by 2 bases, leaving 9 bases between them. CDR1 is SGHVS and CDR2 is FNYEAQ in the germline V gene. The CDR3 spans 13 residues. The CDR3 nucleotides are TGTGCCAGCAGGCCAGGGTACACAGATACGCAGTATTTT. It is translated as CASRPGYTDTQYF.

This clonotype was counted a few times. The rearrangement uses TRBV3-1 and TRBJ2-1; D not certain. CDR3 size: 14 residues. V lost 2 bases and J 13 bases, leaving 18 bases between the germline ends. The germline V gene has CDR1 LGHDT and CDR2 YNNKEL (reference sequence). The DNA for the CDR3 is TGTGCCAGCAGCCAATACTCTCTTGGGATGTTTCAGTTCTTC. This gives the protein CASSQYSLGMFQFF.